This T cell receptor (beta chain) emerged from a study of cytomegalovirus exposure and HLA in healthy donors. When sampled, the donors appeared nominally healthy, though they likely had unrecorded immune exposures. Germline V lookup: CDR1 KGHSH, CDR2 LQKENI. The V segment lost 5 bases and the J segment 7 bases; nucleotides outside the gene matches: 11. The CDR3 is 15 residues long. PCR used 60 Vbeta primers and 13 Jbeta primers. The table came from immunoSEQ multiplex PCR; TCRdb's copy has only in-frame clones and leaves some out. The table shows roughly 290,000 clones, with about 90% occurring only once.

This TCR was recovered from a woman aged 18-35 years in good health and CMV-seronegative. Specimen: PBMCs. The rearrangement joins TRBV18 to TRBJ1-5; the match to TRBD1 covers 7 bases. The CDR3 bases are TGTGCCAGCTCAAGGGAACACAGGGGTGGACAGCCCCAGCATTTT. Its translation: CASSREHRGGQPQHF.